This is a list of T cell receptor beta chains from one sample in a study of beta chain features in type 1 diabetes. Produced via immunoSEQ multiplex PCR; TCRdb's table is partial and in-frame only. Among under 850,000 clones listed, around an eighth were seen once. Material: naive CD4+ T cells from blood. The source is a man younger than 30 with type 1 diabetes. Each CDR3 is given with its conserved first and last residue. Fields, in order: clone size, J gene, D gene, V gene, CDR3 protein, CDR3 DNA. The D gene is left open where the match is weak. Some rows mark clone size as missing; the rest say once, few, many or name a class of expanded clone.

>few|TRBJ2-7|-|TRBV19
CASSMGRSSYEQYF
TGTGCCAGTAGTATGGGCAGGAGCTCCTACGAGCAGTACTTC
>few|TRBJ2-7|-|TRBV5-1
CASSLKTPYEQYF
TGCGCCAGCAGCTTGAAAACCCCCTACGAGCAGTACTTC
>few|TRBJ2-5|-|TRBV10-3
CASSQPRRTPGETQYF
TGTGCCAGCAGTCAACCAAGGCGGACTCCTGGTGAGACCCAGTACTTC
>few|TRBJ1-2|-|TRBV27
CASSPRTSTRGYGYTF
TGTGCCAGCAGCCCCAGAACCTCAACCCGGGGCTATGGCTACACCTTC
>-|TRBJ1-6|-|TRBV14
CASSQDLGGARNSPLHF
TGTGCCAGCAGCCAAGATCTCGGAGGGGCTCGTAATTCACCCCTCCACTTT
>-|TRBJ1-1|TRBD1|TRBV5-1
CASSLPIDRGLEDTEAFF
TGCGCCAGCAGCTTGCCTATAGACAGGGGGCTGGAGGACACTGAAGCTTTCTTT
>few|TRBJ1-5|-|TRBV15
CATSRDTASEPQHF
TGTGCCACCAGCAGAGATACCGCGAGTGAGCCCCAGCATTTT
>-|TRBJ2-4|TRBD2|TRBV10-3
CAISEGLAGDIQYF
TGTGCCATCAGTGAGGGACTAGCGGGGGACATTCAGTACTTC
>-|TRBJ2-4|TRBD2|TRBV2
CATSGTNENIQYF
TGTGCCACCTCGGGGACTAATGAAAACATTCAGTACTTC
>-|TRBJ1-1|TRBD1|TRBV9
CASSVGGTVNTEAFF
TGTGCCAGCAGCGTAGGGGGGACAGTGAACACTGAAGCTTTCTTT
>-|TRBJ2-6|-|TRBV30
CAWSVRESGANVLTF
TGTGCCTGGAGTGTACGTGAAAGTGGGGCCAACGTCCTGACTTTC
>-|TRBJ1-2|TRBD1|TRBV27
CASSLWPRLTGDYGYTF
TGTGCCAGCAGTTTATGGCCCCGCCTCACAGGGGACTATGGCTACACCTTC
>few|TRBJ1-6|TRBD1|TRBV5-4
CASSLGYTGQGNSPLHF
TGTGCCAGCAGCTTGGGCTATACGGGACAGGGCAATTCACCCCTCCACTTT
>-|TRBJ2-7|TRBD1|TRBV7-2
CASSPSQGTYEQYF
TGTGCCAGCAGCCCCTCACAGGGGACCTACGAGCAGTACTTC
>-|TRBJ2-2|TRBD2|TRBV30
CAWSPPGLAAGELFF
TGTGCCTGGAGTCCTCCGGGACTAGCGGCCGGGGAGCTGTTTTTT
>few|TRBJ1-1|TRBD1|TRBV25-1
CASHRGNTEAFF
TGTGCCAGCCACAGGGGGAACACTGAAGCTTTCTTT
>few|TRBJ2-7|-|TRBV27
CASSFYPGYEQYF
TGTGCCAGCAGTTTTTACCCGGGATACGAGCAGTACTTC
>few|TRBJ2-1|-|TRBV6-1
CASSEGVTRNNEQFF
TGTGCCAGCAGTGAAGGGGTCACCCGAAACAATGAGCAGTTCTTC
>few|TRBJ1-1|-|TRBV29-1
CSVLRVEAFF
TGCAGCGTGCTGAGGGTGGAAGCTTTCTTT
>-|TRBJ1-2|-|TRBV30
CAWGQGTPYGYTF
TGTGCCTGGGGGCAGGGGACCCCCTATGGCTACACCTTC
>-|TRBJ2-3|TRBD1|TRBV5-1
CASSLDQGATDTQYF
TGCGCCAGCAGCTTGGACCAGGGGGCAACAGATACGCAGTATTTT
>-|TRBJ2-1|-|TRBV6-4
CASRETGKGYNEQFF
TGTGCCAGCAGAGAGACAGGAAAGGGATACAATGAGCAGTTCTTC
>-|TRBJ2-2|TRBD2|TRBV29-1
CSVARGGASDTGELFF
TGCAGCGTTGCACGCGGGGGGGCCTCGGACACCGGGGAGCTGTTTTTT
>-|TRBJ2-3|-|TRBV2
CASRPLDTQYF
TGTGCCAGCAGGCCCCTAGATACGCAGTATTTT
>few|TRBJ1-4|-|TRBV6-5
CASSYSPDSNEKLFF
TGTGCCAGCAGTTACTCCCCGGACAGTAATGAAAAACTGTTTTTT
>few|TRBJ2-1|-|TRBV20-1
CSAKLNEQFF
TGCAGTGCTAAGCTGAATGAGCAGTTCTTC
>-|TRBJ2-7|TRBD2|TRBV9
CASSPSTSGGSYEQYF
TGTGCCAGCAGCCCGTCGACTAGCGGGGGATCCTACGAGCAGTACTTC
>few|TRBJ1-1|-|TRBV2
CASRATEINTEAFF
TGTGCCAGCAGAGCGACAGAAATTAACACTGAAGCTTTCTTT
>-|TRBJ1-1|-|TRBV19
CASSIGTGPAFF
TGTGCCAGTAGTATAGGTACAGGGCCAGCTTTCTTT
>few|TRBJ1-1|-|TRBV7-2
CASSSSLNTEAFF
TGTGCCAGCAGCTCAAGCCTGAACACTGAAGCTTTCTTT
>few|TRBJ1-2|TRBD1|TRBV6-5
CASSYFGQGEVEGYTF
TGTGCCAGCAGTTACTTTGGACAGGGGGAGGTGGAAGGCTACACCTTC
>-|TRBJ1-2|-|TRBV18
CASSPDNYGYTF
TGTGCCAGCTCACCGGATAACTATGGCTACACCTTC
>few|TRBJ1-2|TRBD1|TRBV6-6
CASTSGQGDGYTF
TGTGCCAGCACCTCGGGACAGGGGGATGGCTACACCTTC
>few|TRBJ2-5|-|TRBV19
CASSLRQPQETQYF
TGTGCCAGTAGTCTTCGACAGCCTCAAGAGACCCAGTACTTC
>-|TRBJ1-4|-|TRBV7-2
CASSLGRGEKLFF
TGTGCCAGCAGCTTAGGCAGGGGCGAAAAACTGTTTTTT
>few|TRBJ2-5|-|TRBV19
CASSIEGVGETQYF
TGTGCCAGTAGTATAGAGGGGGTCGGGGAGACCCAGTACTTC
>few|TRBJ1-4|-|TRBV29-1
CSVTREAEEKLFF
TGCAGCGTCACCCGCGAGGCGGAGGAAAAACTGTTTTTT
>-|TRBJ1-5|-|TRBV18
CASSPRVSGGGNQPQHF
TGTGCCAGCTCACCACGCGTTTCGGGGGGCGGCAATCAGCCCCAGCATTTT
>few|TRBJ2-3|-|TRBV30
CAWRPPLPATQYF
TGTGCCTGGAGACCCCCACTCCCGGCTACGCAGTATTTT
>few|TRBJ1-5|-|TRBV19
CASGRLQPQHF
TGTGCCAGTGGCAGGCTTCAGCCCCAGCATTTT
>-|TRBJ2-5|TRBD1|TRBV27
CASSLLGQAQETQYF
TGTGCCAGCAGTTTGCTGGGACAGGCCCAAGAGACCCAGTACTTC
>-|TRBJ1-1|-|TRBV11-2
CASSFVYGNTEAFF
TGTGCCAGCAGTTTTGTCTACGGAAACACTGAAGCTTTCTTT